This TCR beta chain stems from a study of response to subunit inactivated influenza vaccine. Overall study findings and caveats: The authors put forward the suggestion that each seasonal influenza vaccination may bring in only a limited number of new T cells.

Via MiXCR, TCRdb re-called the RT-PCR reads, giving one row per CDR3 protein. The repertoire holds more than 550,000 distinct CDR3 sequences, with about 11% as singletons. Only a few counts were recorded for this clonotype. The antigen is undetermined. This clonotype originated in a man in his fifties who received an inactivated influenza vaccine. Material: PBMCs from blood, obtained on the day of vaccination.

CDR3 sequence reads: CASSASGRALSTQYF. Here the CDR3 DNA reads TGTGCCAGCAGTGCTAGCGGGAGGGCCCTAAGTACGCAGTATTTT. The genes are TRBV12-3 or TRBV12-4 and TRBJ2-3, with 12 positions matching TRBD2. The trim removed 5 bases at V and 8 bases at J, leaving 8 bases unmatched. The CDR3 loop spans 15 amino acids.